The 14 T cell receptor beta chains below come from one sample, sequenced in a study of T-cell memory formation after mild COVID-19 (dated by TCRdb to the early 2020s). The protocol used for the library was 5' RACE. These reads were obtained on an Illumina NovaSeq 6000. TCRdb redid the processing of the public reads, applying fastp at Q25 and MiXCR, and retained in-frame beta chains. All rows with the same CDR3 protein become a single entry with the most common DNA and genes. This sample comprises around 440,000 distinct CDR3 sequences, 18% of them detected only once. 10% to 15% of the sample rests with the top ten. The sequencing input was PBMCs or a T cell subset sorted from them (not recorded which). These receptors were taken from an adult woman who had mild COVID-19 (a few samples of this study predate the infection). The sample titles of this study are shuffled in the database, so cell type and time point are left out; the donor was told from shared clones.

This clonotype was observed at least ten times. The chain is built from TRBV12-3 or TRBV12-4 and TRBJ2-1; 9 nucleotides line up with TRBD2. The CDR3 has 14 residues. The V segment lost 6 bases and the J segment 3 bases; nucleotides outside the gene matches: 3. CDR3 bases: TGTGCCAGCAGCTTGACTAGCGGCTACAATGAGCAGTTCTTC. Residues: CASSLTSGYNEQFF.

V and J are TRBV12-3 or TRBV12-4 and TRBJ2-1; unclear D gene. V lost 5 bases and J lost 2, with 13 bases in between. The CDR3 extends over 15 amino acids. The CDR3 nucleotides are TGTGCCAGCAGTCCCTATTCAGGCACCTACAATGAGCAGTTCTTC. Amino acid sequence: CASSPYSGTYNEQFF.

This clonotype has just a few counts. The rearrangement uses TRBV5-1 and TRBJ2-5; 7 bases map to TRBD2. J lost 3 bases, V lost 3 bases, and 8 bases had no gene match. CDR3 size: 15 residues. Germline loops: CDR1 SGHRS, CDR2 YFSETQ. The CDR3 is CASSSHGTIEETQYF. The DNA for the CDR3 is TGCGCCAGCAGCTCTCACGGGACTATTGAAGAGACCCAGTACTTC.

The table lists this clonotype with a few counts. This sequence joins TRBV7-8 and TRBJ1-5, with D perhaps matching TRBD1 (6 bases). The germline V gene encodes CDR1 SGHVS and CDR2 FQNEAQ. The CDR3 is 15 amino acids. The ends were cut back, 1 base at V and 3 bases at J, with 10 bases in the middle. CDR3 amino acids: CASSLEGQSNQPQHF. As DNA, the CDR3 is TGTGCCAGCAGCTTAGAAGGACAGTCCAATCAGCCCCAGCATTTT.

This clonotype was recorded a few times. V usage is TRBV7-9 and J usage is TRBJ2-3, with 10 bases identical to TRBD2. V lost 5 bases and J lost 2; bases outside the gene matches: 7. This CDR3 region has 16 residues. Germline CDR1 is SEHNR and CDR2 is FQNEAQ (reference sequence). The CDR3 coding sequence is TGTGCCAGCAGCATATGGACTAGCGGCTCCACAGATACGCAGTATTTT. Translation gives CASSIWTSGSTDTQYF.

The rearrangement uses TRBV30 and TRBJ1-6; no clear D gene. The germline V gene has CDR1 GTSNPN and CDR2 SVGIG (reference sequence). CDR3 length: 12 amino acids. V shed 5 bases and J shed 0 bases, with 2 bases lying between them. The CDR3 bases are TGTGCCTGGGACTCCTATAATTCACCCCTCCACTTT. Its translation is CAWDSYNSPLHF.

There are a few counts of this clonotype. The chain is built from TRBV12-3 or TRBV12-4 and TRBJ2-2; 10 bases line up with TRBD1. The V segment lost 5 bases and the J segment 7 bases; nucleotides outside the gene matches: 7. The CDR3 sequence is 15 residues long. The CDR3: CASSQSGQGHGELFF. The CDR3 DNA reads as TGTGCCAGCAGTCAATCGGGACAGGGGCACGGGGAGCTGTTTTTT.

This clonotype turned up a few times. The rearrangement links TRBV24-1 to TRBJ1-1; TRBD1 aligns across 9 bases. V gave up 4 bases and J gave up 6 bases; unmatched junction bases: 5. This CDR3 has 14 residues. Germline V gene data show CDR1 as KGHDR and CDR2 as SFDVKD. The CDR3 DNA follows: TGTGCCACCAGTGACCCGGGACAGGGTTCTGAAGCTTTCTTT. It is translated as CATSDPGQGSEAFF.

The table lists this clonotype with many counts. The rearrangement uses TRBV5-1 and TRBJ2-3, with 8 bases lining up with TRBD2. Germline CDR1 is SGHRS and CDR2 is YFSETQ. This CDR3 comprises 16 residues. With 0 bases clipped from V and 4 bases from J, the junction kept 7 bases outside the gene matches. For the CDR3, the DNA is TGCGCCAGCAGCTTGGCGGCGGGGGGCCGGGCAGATACGCAGTATTTT. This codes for CASSLAAGGRADTQYF.

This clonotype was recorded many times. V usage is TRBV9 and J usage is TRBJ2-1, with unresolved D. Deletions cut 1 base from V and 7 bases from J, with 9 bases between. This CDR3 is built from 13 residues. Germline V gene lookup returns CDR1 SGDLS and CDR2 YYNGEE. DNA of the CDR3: TGTGCCAGCAGCGTATCTAGTCAGAATGAGCAGTTCTTC. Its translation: CASSVSSQNEQFF.

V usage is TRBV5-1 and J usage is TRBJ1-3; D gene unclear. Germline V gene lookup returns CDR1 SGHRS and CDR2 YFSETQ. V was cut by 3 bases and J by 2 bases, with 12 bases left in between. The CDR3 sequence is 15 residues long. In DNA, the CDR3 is TGCGCCAGCAGCTCGGACCTTAACCCTGGAAACACCATATATTTT. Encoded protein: CASSSDLNPGNTIYF.

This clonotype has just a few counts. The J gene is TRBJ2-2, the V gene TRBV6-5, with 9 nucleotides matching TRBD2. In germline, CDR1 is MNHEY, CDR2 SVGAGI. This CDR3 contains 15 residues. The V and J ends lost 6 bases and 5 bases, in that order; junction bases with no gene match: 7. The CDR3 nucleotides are TGTGCCAGCAGGGTAGCGGGAGAGCGGACCGGGGAGCTGTTTTTT. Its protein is CASRVAGERTGELFF.

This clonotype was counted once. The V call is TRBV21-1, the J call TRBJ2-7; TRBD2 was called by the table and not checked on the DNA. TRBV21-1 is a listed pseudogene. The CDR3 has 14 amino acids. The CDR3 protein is CASSPSGRAHEQYF. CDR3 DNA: TGTGCCAGCAGCCCTAGCGGGAGGGCCCACGAGCAGTACTTC.

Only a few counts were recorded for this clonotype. The CDR3 region has the DNA TGCGCCAGCAGCCGACAGACACCTCGGGAGGGGTATGGCTACACCTTC. As protein: CASSRQTPREGYGYTF. The V gene is TRBV5-1, the J gene TRBJ1-2; D may be TRBD1 (5 bases). Germline V gene lookup returns CDR1 SGHRS and CDR2 YFSETQ. With 4 bases removed from V and 5 bases from J, the gap between germline ends came to 21 bases. The CDR3 contains 16 residues.